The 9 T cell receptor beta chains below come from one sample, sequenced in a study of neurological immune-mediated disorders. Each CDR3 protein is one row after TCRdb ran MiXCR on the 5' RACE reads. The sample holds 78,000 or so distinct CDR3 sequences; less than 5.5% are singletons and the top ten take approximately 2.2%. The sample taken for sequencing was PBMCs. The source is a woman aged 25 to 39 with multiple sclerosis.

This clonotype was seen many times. The CDR3 region is CASSLDLSVGGSAGYTF. The CDR3 bases are TGTGCCAGCAGCTTAGATCTAAGTGTTGGTGGCTCCGCCGGGTACACCTTC. The chain couples TRBV11-2 to TRBJ1-2; no clear D. From germline, CDR1 is SGHAT and CDR2 FQNNGV. V lost 0 bases to trimming and J lost 11 bases, with 25 bases between them. There are 17 residues in the CDR3. The entire variable domain, with the rest obtained from reference TRBV11-2 and TRBJ1-2, is as follows: EAGVAQSPRYKIIEKRQSVAFWCNPISGHATLYWYQQILGQGPKLLIQFQNNGVVDDSQLPKDRFSAERLKGVDSTLKIQPAKLEDSAVYLCASSLDLSVGGSAGYTFGSGTRLTVV.

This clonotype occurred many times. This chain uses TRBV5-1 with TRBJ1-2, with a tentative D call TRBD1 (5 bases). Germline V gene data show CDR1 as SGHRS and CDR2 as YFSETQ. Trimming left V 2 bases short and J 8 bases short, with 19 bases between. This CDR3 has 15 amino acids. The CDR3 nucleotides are TGCGCCAGCAGCTTAACCCAGGGACCGTCTGGAGGCTACACCTTC. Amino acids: CASSLTQGPSGGYTF.

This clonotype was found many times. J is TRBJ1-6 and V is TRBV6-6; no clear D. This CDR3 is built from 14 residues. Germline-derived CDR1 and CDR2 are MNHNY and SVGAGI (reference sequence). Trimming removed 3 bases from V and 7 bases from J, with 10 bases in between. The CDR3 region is CASSYREGNSPLHF. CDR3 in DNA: TGTGCCAGCAGTTATCGGGAAGGGAATTCACCCCTCCACTTT.

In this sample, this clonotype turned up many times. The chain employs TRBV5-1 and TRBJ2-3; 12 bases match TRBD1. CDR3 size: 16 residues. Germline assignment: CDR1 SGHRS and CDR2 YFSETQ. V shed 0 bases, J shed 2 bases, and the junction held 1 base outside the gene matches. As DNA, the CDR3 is TGCGCCAGCAGCTTGGGGGGACAGGGGGCCACAGATACGCAGTATTTT. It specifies CASSLGGQGATDTQYF.

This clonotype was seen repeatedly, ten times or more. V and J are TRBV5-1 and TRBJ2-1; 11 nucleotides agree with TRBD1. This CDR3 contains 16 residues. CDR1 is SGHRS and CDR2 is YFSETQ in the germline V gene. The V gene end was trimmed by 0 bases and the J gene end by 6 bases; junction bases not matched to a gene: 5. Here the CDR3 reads CASSLADRGRINEQFF. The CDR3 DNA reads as TGCGCCAGCAGCTTGGCGGACAGGGGGCGCATCAATGAGCAGTTCTTC.

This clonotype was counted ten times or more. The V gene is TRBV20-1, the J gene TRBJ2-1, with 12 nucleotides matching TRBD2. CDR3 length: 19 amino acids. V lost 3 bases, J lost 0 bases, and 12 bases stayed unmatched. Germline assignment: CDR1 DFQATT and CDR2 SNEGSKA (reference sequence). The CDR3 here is CSASEPGLAGPSSYNEQFF. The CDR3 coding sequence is TGCAGTGCTAGTGAACCGGGACTAGCGGGCCCGAGCTCCTACAATGAGCAGTTCTTC.

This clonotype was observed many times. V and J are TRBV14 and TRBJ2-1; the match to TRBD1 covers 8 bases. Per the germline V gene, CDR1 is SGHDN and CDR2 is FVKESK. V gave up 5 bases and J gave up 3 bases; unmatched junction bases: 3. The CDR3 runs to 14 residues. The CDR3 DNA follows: TGTGCCAGCAGCGACGGACAGGGCTACAATGAGCAGTTCTTC. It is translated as CASSDGQGYNEQFF. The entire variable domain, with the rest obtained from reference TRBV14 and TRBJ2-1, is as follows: EAGVTQFPSHSVIEKGQTVTLRCDPISGHDNLYWYRRVMGKEIKFLLHFVKESKQDESGMPNNRFLAERTGGTYSTLKVQPAELEDSGVYFCASSDGQGYNEQFFGPGTRLTVL.

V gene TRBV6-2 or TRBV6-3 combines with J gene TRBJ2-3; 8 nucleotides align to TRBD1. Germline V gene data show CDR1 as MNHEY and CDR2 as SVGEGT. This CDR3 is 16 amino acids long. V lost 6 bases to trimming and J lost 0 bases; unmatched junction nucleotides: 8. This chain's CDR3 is CASSPYGQGSTDTQYF. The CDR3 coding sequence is TGTGCCAGCAGCCCTTACGGACAGGGAAGCACAGATACGCAGTATTTT.

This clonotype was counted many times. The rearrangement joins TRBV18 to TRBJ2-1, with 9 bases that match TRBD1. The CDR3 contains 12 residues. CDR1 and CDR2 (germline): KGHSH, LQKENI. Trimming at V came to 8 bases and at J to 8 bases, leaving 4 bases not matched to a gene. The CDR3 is CASKRQGDEQFF. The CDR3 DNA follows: TGTGCCAGCAAAAGACAGGGGGATGAGCAGTTCTTC.